These T cell receptor beta chains were read from a single sample in a study of identical twins. In TCRdb, the 5' RACE reads were re-called with MiXCR into one record per CDR3 protein. The sample holds 420,000 or so distinct CDR3 sequences, 15% to 20% seen once. The sample consisted of naive T cells sorted from blood. These receptors were obtained from a middle-aged man in good health. Each CDR3 is given with its conserved first and last residue. A D gene is named only where the DNA matches it firmly. Clone size is not always given. Where it is, it says once, few, many or a class for expanded clones.

D: TRBD2
V: TRBV7-8
size: NA
J: TRBJ2-4
length: 16
CDR3: CASSLARGVGPNIQYF
DNA: TGTGCCAGCAGCTTAGCGCGGGGGGTAGGGCCAAACATTCAGTACTTC

D: NA
V: TRBV4-3
size: NA
J: TRBJ1-6
length: 18
CDR3: CASSQEGDRSSYNSPLHF
DNA: TGCGCCAGCAGCCAAGAAGGGGACCGGAGCTCCTATAATTCACCCCTCCACTTT

D: NA
V: TRBV9
size: many
J: TRBJ2-4
length: 14
CDR3: CASSVDLAKNIQYF
DNA: TGTGCCAGCAGCGTAGACTTAGCCAAAAACATTCAGTACTTC

D: NA
V: TRBV29-1
size: many
J: TRBJ2-7
length: 12
CDR3: CSGRDNSYEQYF
DNA: TGCAGCGGCCGGGACAACTCCTACGAGCAGTACTTC

D: NA
V: TRBV7-2
size: NA
J: TRBJ2-7
length: 15
CDR3: CASSRGGRSSYEQYF
DNA: TGTGCCAGCAGCAGGGGGGGGAGGAGCTCCTACGAGCAGTACTTC

D: TRBD2
V: TRBV7-9
size: few
J: TRBJ2-1
length: 16
CDR3: CASSLGGGASYNEQFF
DNA: TGTGCCAGCAGCTTAGGCGGGGGGGCTTCCTACAATGAGCAGTTCTTC

D: NA
V: TRBV6-1
size: NA
J: TRBJ2-3
length: 15
CDR3: CATLTRHDGGDTQYF
DNA: TGTGCCACCCTAACGCGGCACGACGGTGGAGATACGCAGTATTTT

D: TRBD2
V: TRBV6-5
size: few
J: TRBJ2-7
length: 15
CDR3: CASKITGTSGSEQYF
DNA: TGTGCCAGCAAGATTACCGGGACTAGCGGGAGCGAGCAGTACTTC

D: NA
V: TRBV9
size: NA
J: TRBJ2-1
length: 15
CDR3: CASSVVMGSYNEQFF
DNA: TGTGCCAGCAGCGTAGTTATGGGCTCCTACAATGAGCAGTTCTTC

D: TRBD1
V: TRBV29-1
size: few
J: TRBJ2-7
length: 12
CDR3: CSAGGQGYEQYF
DNA: TGCAGCGCTGGGGGACAGGGATACGAGCAGTACTTC

D: TRBD1
V: TRBV6-1
size: NA
J: TRBJ2-7
length: 15
CDR3: CASRTPGTGGYEQYF
DNA: TGTGCCAGCAGAACCCCCGGGACAGGCGGCTACGAGCAGTACTTC

D: TRBD2
V: TRBV28
size: many
J: TRBJ2-1
length: 15
CDR3: CASSDGREGRNEQFF
DNA: TGTGCCAGCAGCGACGGGCGGGAGGGAAGGAATGAGCAGTTCTTC

D: NA
V: TRBV20-1
size: many
J: TRBJ1-2
length: 14
CDR3: CSARSPGNRYGYTF
DNA: TGCAGTGCTAGATCCCCCGGGAATCGGTATGGCTACACCTTC

D: TRBD2
V: TRBV29-1
size: NA
J: TRBJ2-7
length: 14
CDR3: CSVRLAGGTYEQYF
DNA: TGCAGCGTTCGACTAGCGGGAGGCACCTACGAGCAGTACTTC

D: TRBD2
V: TRBV29-1
size: few
J: TRBJ2-1
length: 15
CDR3: CSVHSGRSSYNEQFF
DNA: TGCAGCGTCCATAGCGGGAGGTCCTCTTACAATGAGCAGTTCTTC

D: NA
V: TRBV20-1
size: NA
J: TRBJ2-3
length: 15
CDR3: CSARATRWRSDTQYF
DNA: TGCAGTGCTAGGGCGACTAGATGGCGGTCAGATACGCAGTATTTT

D: NA
V: TRBV5-1
size: few
J: TRBJ2-7
length: 14
CDR3: CASSLERDQGEQYF
DNA: TGCGCCAGCAGCTTGGAACGGGACCAGGGTGAGCAGTACTTC

D: TRBD2
V: TRBV29-1
size: NA
J: TRBJ2-5
length: 15
CDR3: CSVEASAGGPETQYF
DNA: TGCAGCGTTGAAGCGTCAGCGGGGGGGCCAGAGACCCAGTACTTC

D: TRBD2
V: TRBV12-3/TRBV12-4
size: few
J: TRBJ2-7
length: 16
CDR3: CASRHSSGGYSYEQYF
DNA: TGTGCCAGCAGACATAGTTCGGGAGGTTACTCCTACGAGCAGTACTTC

D: TRBD2
V: TRBV9
size: many
J: TRBJ2-1
length: 15
CDR3: CASSAAGTSHSEQFF
DNA: TGTGCCAGCAGCGCCGCCGGGACTAGCCACAGTGAGCAGTTCTTC

D: NA
V: TRBV20-1
size: many
J: TRBJ1-2
length: 13
CDR3: CSAQDRTDYGYTF
DNA: TGCAGTGCCCAAGACCGGACAGACTATGGCTACACCTTC

D: TRBD2
V: TRBV5-1
size: few
J: TRBJ2-7
length: 14
CDR3: CASSLITGGSEQYF
DNA: TGCGCCAGCAGCTTGATTACGGGAGGATCCGAGCAGTACTTC

D: TRBD2
V: TRBV11-3
size: few
J: TRBJ2-1
length: 16
CDR3: CASSRIAGGPYNEQFF
DNA: TGTGCCAGCAGCCGAATAGCGGGAGGACCCTACAATGAGCAGTTCTTC

D: NA
V: TRBV4-3
size: many
J: TRBJ1-1
length: 13
CDR3: CASSQDWGTEAFF
DNA: TGCGCCAGCAGCCAAGATTGGGGGACTGAAGCTTTCTTT

D: TRBD2
V: TRBV27
size: many
J: TRBJ2-7
length: 12
CDR3: CASRSPGLVEYF
DNA: TGTGCCAGTCGAAGCCCGGGACTAGTGGAGTACTTC

D: TRBD1
V: TRBV3-1
size: many
J: TRBJ2-7
length: 15
CDR3: CATGPGTVGIYEQYF
DNA: TGTGCCACAGGTCCCGGGACAGTGGGGATCTACGAGCAGTACTTC

D: TRBD2
V: TRBV20-1
size: NA
J: TRBJ2-1
length: 14
CDR3: CSARGWEGLNEQFF
DNA: TGCAGTGCTAGGGGCTGGGAGGGCCTTAATGAGCAGTTCTTC

D: TRBD2
V: TRBV15
size: many
J: TRBJ2-7
length: 14
CDR3: CATSRDRGGYEQYF
DNA: TGTGCCACCAGCAGAGACCGGGGGGGTTACGAGCAGTACTTC

D: TRBD1
V: TRBV7-9
size: NA
J: TRBJ2-7
length: 12
CDR3: CASKGRGYEQYF
DNA: TGTGCCAGCAAGGGCAGGGGGTACGAGCAGTACTTC

D: NA
V: TRBV5-1
size: NA
J: TRBJ2-7
length: 14
CDR3: CASSPGLGSYEQYF
DNA: TGCGCCAGCAGCCCTGGATTAGGCTCCTACGAGCAGTACTTC

D: NA
V: TRBV29-1
size: NA
J: TRBJ2-5
length: 12
CDR3: CSVAGRKETQYF
DNA: TGCAGCGTTGCCGGGAGAAAGGAGACCCAGTACTTC

D: NA
V: TRBV12-3/TRBV12-4
size: few
J: TRBJ1-1
length: 15
CDR3: CASSLDVGLNTEAFF
DNA: TGTGCCAGCAGTTTAGATGTAGGGCTTAACACTGAAGCTTTCTTT

D: NA
V: TRBV4-1
size: few
J: TRBJ2-5
length: 15
CDR3: CASSQVEGIMETQYF
DNA: TGCGCCAGCAGCCAAGTCGAGGGGATAATGGAGACCCAGTACTTC

D: TRBD1
V: TRBV7-8
size: few
J: TRBJ1-2
length: 16
CDR3: CASSPDGQGATYGYTF
DNA: TGTGCCAGCAGCCCAGACGGACAGGGGGCGACCTATGGCTACACCTTC

D: NA
V: TRBV29-1
size: NA
J: TRBJ1-1
length: 14
CDR3: CSVGPRLAGAEAFF
DNA: TGCAGCGTTGGGCCCCGCCTGGCAGGCGCTGAAGCTTTCTTT

D: NA
V: TRBV7-9
size: few
J: TRBJ1-2
length: 12
CDR3: CASSLERGGYTF
DNA: TGTGCCAGCAGCTTAGAGAGGGGCGGCTACACCTTC

D: NA
V: TRBV7-9
size: NA
J: TRBJ2-3
length: 15
CDR3: CASSSTGDPGDTQYF
DNA: TGTGCCAGCAGCTCGACAGGCGACCCGGGGGATACGCAGTATTTT

D: NA
V: TRBV2
size: NA
J: TRBJ2-3
length: 16
CDR3: CASSERAGGNTDTQYF
DNA: TGTGCCAGCAGTGAAAGGGCCGGCGGAAACACAGATACGCAGTATTTT

D: TRBD2
V: TRBV2
size: few
J: TRBJ2-3
length: 18
CDR3: CASSENETSGRGTDTQYF
DNA: TGTGCCAGCAGTGAGAATGAGACTAGCGGGAGGGGCACAGATACGCAGTATTTT

D: NA
V: TRBV5-1
size: NA
J: TRBJ1-1
length: 13
CDR3: CASSLGDNTEAFF
DNA: TGCGCCAGCAGCTTAGGGGACAACACTGAAGCTTTCTTT

D: NA
V: TRBV10-3
size: NA
J: TRBJ1-5
length: 12
CDR3: CAISEGQKPQHF
DNA: TGTGCCATCAGTGAAGGACAGAAGCCCCAGCATTTT

D: TRBD2
V: TRBV18
size: many
J: TRBJ2-7
length: 16
CDR3: CASSPLTSGEGYEQYF
DNA: TGTGCCAGCTCACCACTAACTAGCGGGGAGGGCTACGAGCAGTACTTC

D: NA
V: TRBV20-1
size: NA
J: TRBJ2-5
length: 13
CDR3: CSASRTTQETQYF
DNA: TGCAGTGCTAGTCGGACAACTCAAGAGACCCAGTACTTC

D: NA
V: TRBV5-1
size: many
J: TRBJ2-1
length: 13
CDR3: CASSPGVNNEQFF
DNA: TGCGCCAGCAGCCCGGGAGTAAACAATGAGCAGTTCTTC

D: NA
V: TRBV20-1
size: NA
J: TRBJ1-2
length: 12
CDR3: CSARVGGYGYTF
DNA: TGCAGTGCTAGGGTGGGGGGGTATGGCTACACCTTC

D: TRBD2
V: TRBV5-1
size: few
J: TRBJ2-3
length: 15
CDR3: CASSRGGRALDTQYF
DNA: TGCGCCAGCAGTCGAGGCGGGAGGGCCCTCGATACGCAGTATTTT

D: TRBD1
V: TRBV24-1
size: many
J: TRBJ2-7
length: 14
CDR3: CATSGTGVSYEQYF
DNA: TGTGCCACCAGTGGGACAGGGGTCTCCTACGAGCAGTACTTC

D: TRBD2
V: TRBV20-1
size: many
J: TRBJ2-3
length: 14
CDR3: CSASQTSGGDTQYF
DNA: TGCAGTGCTAGCCAGACTAGCGGGGGTGATACGCAGTATTTT